This T cell receptor (beta chain) is drawn from a study of Ad26.COV2.S vaccination and SARS-CoV-2 variants. The germline V gene has CDR1 KGHDR and CDR2 SFDVKD. The CDR3 runs 15 residues. After removal of 4 bases from V and 8 bases from J, the junction contained 4 bases not matched to a gene. Profiling relied on immunoSEQ multiplex PCR, and the TCRdb table lists in-frame clones only, not all of them. The table shows hundreds of thousands of clones, with approximately 90% occurring only once. Remarks on this clone: Its antigen is not known.

The study's findings and limits: Marked by substantial breadth, spike-specific CD8+ and CD4+ T cell responses were reportedly seen after vaccination.

Treatment reported: 19 received Ad26.COV2.S at low or high dose, single or two shots; a few received placebo; per-sample allocation not given. Specimen acquisition occurred on day 63 following the initial vaccine or placebo injection. Adults aged 18-55 years in Boston included the donor. The genes are TRBV24-1 and TRBJ2-1; 13 bases fit TRBD2. The material was peripheral blood, obtained in a trial of Ad26.COV2.S vaccine versus placebo. This TCR derives from a person aged 18-60 years who received the Ad26.COV2.S COVID-19 vaccine or a placebo. CDR3 DNA sequence: TGTGCCACCAGTGAAACTAGCGGGAGGGCCTATGAGCAGTTCTTC. Protein sequence: CATSETSGRAYEQFF.